A selection of T cell receptor beta chains follows, all from one sample in a study of T cells in localized non-small cell lung cancer. Assay used: immunoSEQ multiplex PCR; TCRdb lists only in-frame clones, some missing. The table includes 70,000 to 100,000 clones, 75% to 85% detected once. The material sequenced was peripheral blood, taken before any cancer treatment. These receptors originate from an older female donor with stage I lung adenocarcinoma. Both conserved end residues are trimmed from each CDR3. Size values are once, few and many counts, or a class for expanded clones, and some rows have none.

V	J	size	CDR3
TRBV4-2	TRBJ2-7	.	ASSQAGSGVFYEQY
TRBV9	TRBJ2-1	.	ASSPELPGQGNEQF
TRBV19	TRBJ1-4	.	ASSIPRGNEGEKLF
TRBV4-3	TRBJ2-1	.	ASSQDGAGLGEQF
TRBV5-6	TRBJ2-7	.	ASTGGYEQY
TRBV18	TRBJ1-1	once	ASSPGAGVHTEAF
TRBV7-8	TRBJ1-2	.	ASSFDVGYT
TRBV18	TRBJ1-5	.	ASSPGGRGREPQH
TRBV6-6	TRBJ1-1	.	ASSYTGNTEAF
TRBV7-7	TRBJ2-5	.	ASSGPFGVQETQY
TRBV7-8	TRBJ1-5	once	ASSLRSLRPQH
TRBV2	TRBJ2-4	.	ASSEWGDAKNIQY
TRBV6-5	TRBJ2-7	.	ASHNAGGAEQY
TRBV23-1	TRBJ1-1	.	ASSRDRNTEAF
TRBV5-6	TRBJ2-3	.	ASSSPAGGSTDTQY
TRBV28	TRBJ1-2	few	ASSSQGFGYT
TRBV6-6	TRBJ2-7	.	ASSYGGGGYEQY
TRBV10-3	TRBJ2-1	.	AISAAGYEQF
TRBV9	TRBJ2-7	.	ASSARTSGSYEQY
TRBV30	TRBJ1-5	.	AWSVGRDNQPQH
TRBV5-6	TRBJ2-7	.	ASSFQGLSYEQY
TRBV5-1	TRBJ2-6	.	ASSSGPGGANVLT
TRBV9	TRBJ2-2	.	ASSPTGVAGELF
TRBV2	TRBJ1-1	few	ASAPNTEAF
TRBV21-1	TRBJ1-4	.	ASSPPPDRGGEKLF
TRBV5-1	TRBJ1-1	.	ASSSRWDRPNTEAF
TRBV7-2	TRBJ1-3	.	ASSATKTASGNTIY
TRBV11-2	TRBJ1-2	.	ASSLDRAGGYT
TRBV4-2	TRBJ2-7	.	ASSQDLGRGEQY
TRBV7-9	TRBJ2-1	.	ASSLTRGLAGGNEQF
TRBV5-3	TRBJ2-1	.	ARSPWGTNNEQF
TRBV19	TRBJ2-2	.	ASTVRSGAPGELF
TRBV7-2	TRBJ2-3	.	ASSLVAGGPPDTQY
TRBV7-9	TRBJ2-1	once	ASSRGRAGGLEQF
TRBV30	TRBJ1-1	.	AWSVKGTNTEAF
TRBV4-1	TRBJ2-7	.	ASSHATGPAGEQY
TRBV4-2	TRBJ2-3	.	ASSQGSGGGTQY
TRBV29-1	TRBJ1-1	.	SAEPQGPTEAF
TRBV20-1	TRBJ1-2	few	SAILRAQDT
TRBV4-2	TRBJ2-1	.	ASSQEGTDNEQF
TRBV5-1	TRBJ2-1	.	ASSFGLIDNEQF
TRBV9	TRBJ2-1	.	ASSVESGASLYNEQF
TRBV13	TRBJ1-2	.	ASSSRGAGAQRYT
TRBV30	TRBJ2-6	once	AWSDWAGSGANVLT
TRBV6-6	TRBJ1-5	once	ASSLRDRNQPQH
TRBV5-1	TRBJ1-4	.	ASSLVTNEKLF
TRBV15	TRBJ2-1	.	ATSRDKLASNEQF
TRBV11-2	TRBJ2-7	.	ASSLDLLGGSYEQY
TRBV11-2	TRBJ2-5	once	ASSLDAAASTQY
TRBV5-4	TRBJ2-3	.	ASSLESSGRADTQY
TRBV19	TRBJ2-1	.	ASSILAGWAGEQF
TRBV19	TRBJ2-4	.	ASSNPRNRAQGAKNIQY
TRBV18	TRBJ1-5	.	ASSPPGQVTNQPQH